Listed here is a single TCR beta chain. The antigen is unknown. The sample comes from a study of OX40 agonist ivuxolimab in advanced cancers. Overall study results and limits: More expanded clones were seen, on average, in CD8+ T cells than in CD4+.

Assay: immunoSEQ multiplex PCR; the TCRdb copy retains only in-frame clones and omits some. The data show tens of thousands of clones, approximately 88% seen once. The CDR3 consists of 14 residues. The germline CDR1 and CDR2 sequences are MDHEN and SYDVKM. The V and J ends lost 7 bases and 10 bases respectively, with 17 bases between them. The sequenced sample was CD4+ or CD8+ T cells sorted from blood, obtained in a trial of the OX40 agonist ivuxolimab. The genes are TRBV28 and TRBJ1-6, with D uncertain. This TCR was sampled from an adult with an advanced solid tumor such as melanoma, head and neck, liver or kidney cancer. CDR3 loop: CASIQPYLSSPLHF. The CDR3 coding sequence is TGTGCCAGCATCCAACCGTATCTTAGCTCACCCCTCCACTTT.